A selection of T cell receptor beta chains follows, all from one sample in a study of control samples from healthy donors and cancer patients. TCRdb's table, derived via immunoSEQ multiplex PCR, lists solely in-frame clones and lacks some. The sample includes 60,000 or so clones, roughly 87% of them seen just once. Sequencing was carried out using blood. These receptors were taken from a man aged 50 to 60 in good health. Both conserved end residues are part of each CDR3. A D gene is named only where the DNA matches it firmly. Not every row has a clone size; where given, it reads once, few, many or a size class.

clone size,V gene,J gene,D gene,CDR3 protein,CDR3 DNA
-,TRBV7-3,TRBJ2-1,TRBD2,CASSLNSGGTYNEQFF,TGTGCCAGCAGCTTAAATTCGGGAGGGACCTACAATGAGCAGTTCTTC
-,TRBV9,TRBJ1-4,-,CASSLRSDATNEKLFF,TGTGCCAGCAGCCTACGTAGTGATGCAACTAATGAAAAACTGTTTTTT
-,TRBV9,TRBJ2-3,-,CASSAGPEESTSTDTQYF,TGTGCCAGCAGCGCTGGACCTGAGGAGTCCACTAGCACAGATACGCAGTATTTT
-,TRBV20-1,TRBJ1-4,-,CSARDGERLFF,TGCAGTGCTAGAGATGGAGAAAGACTGTTTTTT
-,TRBV29-1,TRBJ2-1,TRBD2,CSVGLAGGISYNEQFF,TGCAGCGTTGGGCTAGCGGGAGGTATCTCCTACAATGAGCAGTTCTTC
-,TRBV20-1,TRBJ2-3,-,CSALRADTQYF,TGCAGTGCTCTGAGGGCAGATACGCAGTATTTT
-,TRBV15,TRBJ2-7,TRBD2,CATSRAGLAGDEQYF,TGTGCCACCAGCAGAGCGGGACTAGCGGGAGACGAGCAGTACTTC
once,TRBV10-3,TRBJ2-3,TRBD1,CAISESTGPGTDTQYF,TGTGCCATCAGTGAGTCGACAGGGCCTGGGACAGATACGCAGTATTTT
once,TRBV6-6,TRBJ1-5,TRBD1,CASSPAPGQDNQPQHF,TGTGCCAGCAGTCCCGCTCCGGGACAGGACAATCAGCCCCAGCATTTT
-,TRBV5-6,TRBJ1-6,TRBD1,CASSFMDRLNSPLHF,TGTGCCAGCAGCTTCATGGACAGGCTAAATTCACCCCTCCACTTT
-,TRBV6-5,TRBJ2-3,TRBD2,CASSGLAGEGDTQYF,TGTGCCAGCAGCGGACTAGCGGGAGAGGGAGATACGCAGTATTTT
-,TRBV19,TRBJ1-1,-,CASSWPGANTEAFF,TGTGCCAGTAGCTGGCCGGGGGCGAACACTGAAGCTTTCTTT
-,TRBV7-9,TRBJ2-2,-,CASSLTFDIVELFF,TGTGCCAGCAGCTTAACCTTTGACATCGTGGAGCTGTTTTTT
once,TRBV7-3,TRBJ2-4,-,CASSSGTTANIQYF,TGTGCCAGCAGCTCGGGGACCACCGCGAACATTCAGTACTTC
once,TRBV6-5,TRBJ2-7,-,CASSDLQGRYEQYF,TGTGCCAGCAGCGACCTACAGGGGAGGTACGAGCAGTACTTC
-,TRBV19,TRBJ2-1,-,CASGGDEQFF,TGTGCCAGTGGAGGGGATGAGCAGTTCTTC
-,TRBV7-8,TRBJ1-5,TRBD1,CASSWDRGSQPQHF,TGTGCCAGCAGCTGGGACAGGGGATCTCAGCCCCAGCATTTT
-,TRBV27,TRBJ2-7,-,CASSPGTSNEQYF,TGTGCCAGCAGTCCCGGAACTAGCAACGAGCAGTACTTC
-,TRBV7-2,TRBJ1-2,TRBD1,CASSRDRGYGYTF,TGTGCCAGCAGCCGAGACAGGGGCTATGGCTACACCTTC
once,TRBV5-1,TRBJ1-2,-,CASSPVLTGFNGYTF,TGCGCCAGCAGCCCAGTACTAACAGGGTTTAACGGCTACACCTTC
-,TRBV29-1,TRBJ2-7,TRBD1,CSVGGTGSYEQYF,TGCAGCGTTGGAGGGACAGGTTCCTACGAGCAGTACTTC
-,TRBV19,TRBJ2-7,TRBD1,CASSPVIGTGEVEQYF,TGTGCCAGTAGTCCCGTAATAGGGACAGGGGAGGTCGAGCAGTACTTC
-,TRBV19,TRBJ2-2,TRBD1,CASSSDRGELFF,TGTGCCAGTAGTTCGGACAGGGGGGAGCTGTTTTTT
-,TRBV5-5,TRBJ1-2,-,CASSLEWGYTF,TGTGCCAGCAGCTTGGAATGGGGCTACACCTTC
few,TRBV29-1,TRBJ2-1,TRBD2,CSVSRASGTEQFF,TGCAGCGTCTCGCGCGCTAGCGGCACTGAGCAGTTCTTC